This paragraph covers one T cell receptor (beta chain) sequence. The antigen is unknown. The table came from immunoSEQ multiplex PCR; TCRdb's copy has only in-frame clones and leaves some out. The data hold 70,000 or so clones, with roughly three quarters observed a single time. Scientists isolated CD4+ T cells after a roughly 10-day culture period ended. Germline CDR1 reads SGHDT; CDR2 reads YYEEEE. J lost 7 bases, V lost 3 bases, and 6 bases had no gene match. CDR3 size: 15 residues. The data belong to a study of vaccination effects on CD4 cells after COVID-19. Study-wide results and limits: Marked clonal contraction of infection- and vaccine-induced clones was seen late after vaccination. Of the vaccine-induced clones from healthy vaccinees, merely 1 of 255 recognized common cold coronaviruses as well.

This chain joins TRBV5-6 and TRBJ2-4, with 11 nucleotides matching TRBD1. The clonotype was recovered from a human donor who received a COVID-19 vaccine. Here the sequenced sample was CD4+ T cells from PBMCs cultured without peptide, taken before COVID-19 vaccination. CDR3 coding DNA: TGTGCCAGCAGCTCTATTGGACAGGGGGCGAACATTCAGTACTTC. It specifies CASSSIGQGANIQYF.